This entry concerns a single T cell receptor beta chain. Exclusions: uncontrolled infection, other autoimmune disease, pregnancy, lactation. This record belongs to a study of T cells in Graves' hyperthyroidism and ophthalmopathy. This CDR3 region has 15 residues. Germline V CDR1 and CDR2: MNHNS, SASEGT. V was clipped by 6 bases and J by 0 bases, with 15 bases between them. From RNA transcripts, TCR beta CDR3 regions were amplified. HTBI primers drove first-round RT-PCR of the TCR CDR3. From the multiplex PCR reads, TCRdb called clonotypes with MiXCR, one entry per CDR3 protein. The repertoire holds about 640,000 distinct CDR3 sequences, with less than 25% as singletons.

Material: blood. This clonotype was sampled from a man aged 30 to 39 with Graves' ophthalmopathy. The rearrangement links TRBV6-1 to TRBJ2-7, with D maybe TRBD2 (6 bases). CDR3 in DNA: TGTGCCAGCAGACAACTGGGGGGAGGCTCCTACGAGCAGTACTTC. It specifies CASRQLGGGSYEQYF.